This record concerns one T cell receptor (beta chain) sequence. What it binds is unknown. Two oligonucleotides, mixed equimolar, formed the beta constant-region primer covering TRBC1 and TRBC2. Four rounds of PCR amplified the ligated cDNA using nested alpha and beta constant-region primers plus SP2. TCRdb re-called the UMI-ligation and nested PCR reads through MiXCR, storing one row per CDR3 protein. This sample yields under 150,000 distinct CDR3 sequences, of which approximately 20% are seen a single time; about 0.57% belongs to the top ten. The data derive from a study of naive and memory T cell subsets. Study-wide results and caveats: A few larger clonotypes appeared in naive repertoires, especially CD8, possibly memory cells re-expressing CD45RA.

Material: naive CD8+ T cells from blood. The clonotype originates from a human donor in good health.

CDR3 sequence reads: CASSGDGETQYF. The CDR3 nucleotides are TGTGCCAGCAGTGGGGACGGGGAGACCCAGTACTTC. The chain is built from TRBV12-3 or TRBV12-4 and TRBJ2-5; D might be TRBD1 or TRBD2, each matching 5 bases. V was trimmed by 5 bases and J by 5 bases, leaving 9 bases between them. The CDR3 sequence is 12 residues long.